The clone carrying this T cell receptor (beta chain) was seen a few times. The sample comes from a study of cytomegalovirus exposure and HLA in healthy donors. The CDR3 runs to 12 residues. Between the trimmed V and J ends, which lost 5 bases and 7 bases, there was a span of 8 bases. Germline V gives CDR1 SNHLY, CDR2 FYNNEI. PCR involved 60 Vbeta and 13 Jbeta primers. Method: immunoSEQ multiplex PCR; TCRdb's copy keeps in-frame clones and lacks some. The sample contains about 93,000 clones, 55% to 70% of which appear only once. Unrecorded immune exposure was likely among donors, who were nominally healthy when sampled.

Sample: PBMCs. The chain joins TRBV2 to TRBJ1-4; D not resolved. The clonotype was recovered from a boy aged 5-17 years in good health and CMV-seropositive. Here the CDR3 reads CASSSEGEKLFF. In nucleotides, the CDR3 is TGTGCCAGCAGTAGCGAGGGTGAAAAACTGTTTTTT.